A selection of T cell receptor beta chains follows, all from one sample in a study of blood T cell repertoires in COVID-19. Sequenced by immunoSEQ multiplex PCR; TCRdb stores in-frame clones only, minus some. Of over 200,000 clones listed, 87% are singletons. Source material: peripheral blood. Receptors were obtained from a woman aged 18-30 years who had recovered from COVID-19. Both conserved end residues are part of each CDR3. D genes are given only for firm matches. Clone size is not always given. Where it is, it says once, few, many or a class for expanded clones.

v_call	j_call	clone_size	d_call	cdr3_nt	cdr3_aa
TRBV9	TRBJ2-1	.	.	TGTGCCAGCAGCGCCCCGGGAGCTATTGAGCAGTTCTTC	CASSAPGAIEQFF
TRBV15	TRBJ2-1	.	TRBD1	TGTGCCACCAGACAGGGGGGCTACAATGAGCAGTTCTTC	CATRQGGYNEQFF
TRBV25-1	TRBJ1-5	.	TRBD1	TGTGCCAGCAGTGAATCCGGGACAGGGTTTCAGCCCCAGCATTTT	CASSESGTGFQPQHF
TRBV10-2	TRBJ2-7	.	TRBD1	TGCGCCAGCTCCATCGGACAGGGGGCCTACGAGCAGTACTTC	CASSIGQGAYEQYF
TRBV18	TRBJ1-5	once	TRBD1	TGTGCCAGCTCACCCCGGACAGGGGGCCAGCAGCCCCAGCATTTT	CASSPRTGGQQPQHF
TRBV7-9	TRBJ2-1	few	TRBD2	TGTGCCAGCAGCCTCGGACTAGCGGGAGGGCATGAGCAGTTCTTC	CASSLGLAGGHEQFF
TRBV27	TRBJ2-7	.	TRBD2	TGTGCCAGCAGTTCTCCCCCGGGACTAGCGGGAGCGTCCTACGAGCAGTACTTC	CASSSPPGLAGASYEQYF
TRBV27	TRBJ2-7	.	TRBD2	TGTGCCAGCAGTTCGCCTGGGACTAGCGATAGTTACGAGCAGTACTTC	CASSSPGTSDSYEQYF
TRBV5-1	TRBJ1-3	.	.	TGCGCCAGTTCGCAGGGCGGAGGAAACACCATATATTTT	CASSQGGGNTIYF
TRBV10-3	TRBJ2-7	.	.	TGTGCCATCAGAAACAGGGACCCTTCCTACGAGCAGTACTTC	CAIRNRDPSYEQYF